This T cell receptor beta chain originates from a study of Ad26.COV2.S vaccination and SARS-CoV-2 variants (dated by TCRdb to the early 2020s). Study-wide context: Donors in the vaccine arm were drawn from COV1001, a phase I-IIa trial of Ad26.COV2.S in healthy adults that was multicentre, randomized, double-blind and placebo-controlled. Ad26.COV2.S was administered intramuscularly at 5 x 10^10 or 1 x 10^11 viral particles, either as a single shot or as two shots given 56 days apart. TCRbeta repertoire sequencing was used to assess the specificity and breadth of SARS-CoV-2-reactive T cell receptors after Ad26.COV2.S vaccination. The TCR-sequenced set comprised around 30 samples: around 20 Ad26.COV2.S vaccine recipients, 5 placebo recipients and 8 SARS-CoV-2 convalescent individuals. Trial participants were randomized into five groups of five: low-dose or high-dose Ad26.COV2.S given once or twice, or placebo on both occasions. Investigators did not know the trial group allocation while performing experiments and assessing outcomes. Study-wide conclusions, independent of this receptor: The study was not powered for comparison of responses between vaccine doses or regimens. It was noted by the authors that total T cell responses may have been underestimated by the TCR breadth and depth analyses. Higher spike-specific TCR breadth was observed in Ad26.COV2.S recipients than in placebo recipients (P = 0.0014). Vaccine and placebo recipients had similar non-spike TCR breadth, a finding consistent with the vaccine containing only spike. After vaccination, substantial breadth of spike-specific CD8+ and CD4+ T cell responses was reported.

The treatment or condition label corresponds to: around 19 received Ad26.COV2.S at low or high dose, single or two shots; about 5 received placebo; per-sample allocation not given. For vaccine and placebo recipients, the sequenced repertoires came from samples collected on day 63 after the first injection. Cohort 1b enrolled some 25 adults aged 18-55 years at a single site in Boston, USA, between 29 July and 7 August 2020. Ad26.COV2.S consisted of a replication-incompetent adenovirus type 26 vector by which a prefusion-stabilized SARS-CoV-2 spike protein from the original Wuhan strain was expressed. A note on this clone: Its specific antigen is unknown. Base qualities are not provided; no much larger clone lies one nucleotide away.

The immunoSEQ Assay was the method used to sequence TCRbeta CDR3 regions. After extraction, genomic DNA underwent amplification by bias-controlled multiplex PCR, followed by high-throughput sequencing. From the authors' description of their analysis: Collapsing and filtering of sequences were performed to quantify the absolute abundance of each unique TCRbeta CDR3 region. Usable DNA was measured by amplifying reference genes present in all nucleated cells, and TCRbeta template counts were normalized to that usable DNA to estimate T cell fraction. Repertoire TCRs were annotated as SARS-CoV-2-specific when V gene, CDR3 amino acid sequence and J gene were exactly matched to a known reactive TCR set. The reference SARS-CoV-2 TCR set came from MIRA and was filtered for enrichment in COVID-19-positive ImmuneCODE repertoires, removing public or cross-reactive TCRs. Drawing on the MIRA antigens, annotated TCRs were analysed further at the level of specific ORF or position within ORF. Breadth was defined as the number of annotated unique rearrangements divided by the total number of unique productive rearrangements, and depth was defined as the summed frequency of the annotated unique rearrangements. Two-sided Wilcoxon rank-sum tests were used to compare TCR breadth between groups. Imported from immuneACCESS, the table was reduced by TCRdb to in-frame sequences with V and J called. These copies leave out some clones; in studies compared against another copy, an unresolved V gene accounts for under half, and the cause of the remainder is not known. The D gene and trimming were derived from the DNA, and the V and J assignments and clone size from that table. In this sample the table shows some 640,000 clones, more than 80% of which occur a single time. The ten biggest clones cover about 1.5% of the sample.

Sequences KGHDR (CDR1) and SFDVKD (CDR2) are obtained from the germline V gene. V gives up 8 bases and J gives up 2 bases, and the segment between their germline ends measures 13 bases. The CDR3 runs 14 amino acids, cysteine and phenylalanine included. Kept here is only the CDR3 DNA, which spans 42 bases and is read in frame from base 1. Sequencing used peripheral blood, obtained in a trial of Ad26.COV2.S vaccine versus placebo. This clonotype originated in a person between 18 and 59 years old who received the Ad26.COV2.S COVID-19 vaccine or a placebo. In this chain, TRBV24-1 is recombined with TRBJ2-3; TRBD2 might be the D gene, on 6 matching bases. The CDR3 protein sequence reads: CATTPGGATDTQYF. The DNA is as follows: TGTGCCACCACCCCCGGAGGGGCCACAGATACGCAGTATTTT.